The following is a TCR beta chain sequence with its context. The use of a sample-barcoded 5' primer and a J-beta primer mix characterized a second PCR of 7 to 11 cycles. Using its own MiXCR run on the 5' RACE reads, TCRdb lists one record per CDR3 protein. This repertoire shows roughly 800,000 distinct CDR3 sequences, roughly 25% found once; its top ten account for 9% to 9.5%. The entry originates in a study of blood T cells in healthy people across ages. CDR1 is MDHEN and CDR2 is SYDVKM in the germline V gene. V was cut by 6 bases and J by 3 bases, with 27 bases left in between. The CDR3 contains 18 residues. Isolation yielded PBMCs, at least 7 million per sample, in every case. The data were also submitted as part of a second study, on T cells of mothers and their children. That report notes: The study recruited a few healthy Caucasian mothers and their six children as donors.

The sequence was collected from a boy under 18 in good health. This chain connects TRBV28 to TRBJ2-7; a weak D match, TRBD2 (6 bases). The sequenced sample consisted of blood. The CDR3 region is CASRGRFGGLKGFYEQYF. CDR3 coding DNA: TGTGCCAGCAGGGGCAGGTTTGGAGGGTTGAAGGGATTCTACGAGCAGTACTTC.